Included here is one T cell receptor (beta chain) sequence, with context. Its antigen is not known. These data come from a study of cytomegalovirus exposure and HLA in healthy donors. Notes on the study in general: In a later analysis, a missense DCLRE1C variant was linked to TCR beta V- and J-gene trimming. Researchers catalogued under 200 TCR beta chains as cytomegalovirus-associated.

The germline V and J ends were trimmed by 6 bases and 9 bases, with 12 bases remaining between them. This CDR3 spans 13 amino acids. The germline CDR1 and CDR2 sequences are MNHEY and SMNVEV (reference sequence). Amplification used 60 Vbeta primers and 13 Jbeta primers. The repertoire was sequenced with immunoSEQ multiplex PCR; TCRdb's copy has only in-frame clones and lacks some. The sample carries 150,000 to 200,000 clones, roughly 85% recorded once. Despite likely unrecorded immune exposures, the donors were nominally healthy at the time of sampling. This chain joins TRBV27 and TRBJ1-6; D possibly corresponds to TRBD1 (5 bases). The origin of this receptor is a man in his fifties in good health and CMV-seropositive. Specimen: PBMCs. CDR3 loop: CASSLGRSSPLHF. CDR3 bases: TGTGCCAGCAGCTTGGGGCGCAGTTCACCCCTCCACTTT.